A single sample gave rise to the 23 T cell receptor beta chains below, sequenced in a study of PD-L1 blockade in urothelial cancer. The data were produced by immunoSEQ multiplex PCR, yet TCRdb's version contains in-frame clones alone and is incomplete. The repertoire holds 35,000 to 55,000 clones, with approximately 90% as singletons. Specimen: PBMCs, collected around atezolizumab (anti-PD-L1) treatment. The origin of the receptors is a woman aged 55-69 years with urothelial cancer.

V is TRBV18 and J is TRBJ2-3; D may be TRBD1 (5 bases). Germline V gene data show CDR1 as KGHSH and CDR2 as LQKENI. The CDR3 is made up of 16 amino acids. V dropped 3 bases and J dropped 1 base, with 14 bases sitting between them. CDR3 sequence reads: CASSPPIGQGTDTQYF. The CDR3 nucleotides are TGTGCCAGCTCACCCCCGATAGGACAAGGCACAGATACGCAGTATTTT.

This clone was counted once. The chain couples TRBV2 to TRBJ2-7; a possible D gene is TRBD1 (5 bases). Germline V gene sequence: CDR1 SNHLY, CDR2 FYNNEI. This CDR3 has 13 residues. V dropped 3 bases and J dropped 3 bases, with 9 bases sitting between them. CDR3 residues: CASSDKGLYEQYF. CDR3 in DNA: TGTGCCAGCAGTGATAAGGGGCTCTACGAGCAGTACTTC.

This clone showed up just a few times. The gene calls are TRBV14 and TRBJ1-3, with D possibly being TRBD1 (6 bases). The ends were cut back, 3 bases at V and 3 bases at J, with 15 bases in the middle. CDR1 is SGHDN, CDR2 FVKESK, per germline. This CDR3 contains 16 residues. As DNA, the CDR3 is TGTGCCAGCAGCCAGGACTCAGGGGTTTATGGAAACACCATATATTTT. It yields the protein CASSQDSGVYGNTIYF.

The chain links TRBV5-1 to TRBJ2-1, with TRBD1 identical over 9 bases. The CDR3 loop spans 16 amino acids. With V trimmed by 1 base and J by 4 bases, 6 bases remained unmatched. The germline V gene encodes CDR1 SGHRS and CDR2 YFSETQ. For the CDR3, the DNA is TGCGCCAGCAGCTTGTTGGACAGGGGAGCTTACAATGAGCAGTTCTTC. Its protein is CASSLLDRGAYNEQFF.

The rearrangement joins TRBV27 to TRBJ1-5; weak D call: TRBD1 (5 bases). Trimming removed 1 base at V and 4 bases at J, with 14 bases between. Germline V gene sequence: CDR1 MNHEY, CDR2 SMNVEV (reference sequence). This CDR3 is 16 amino acids long. The CDR3 is CASSLLARGGNQPQHF. Here the CDR3 DNA reads TGTGCCAGCAGTTTATTGGCGAGGGGAGGTAATCAGCCCCAGCATTTT.

This chain links TRBV28 with TRBJ1-4; 8 bases match TRBD1. CDR1 MDHEN and CDR2 SYDVKM come from the germline V gene. This CDR3 comprises 16 residues. With V trimmed by 5 bases and J by 9 bases, 14 bases remained unmatched. The CDR3 here is CASSPRSGGLVKKLFF. The CDR3 DNA sequence: TGTGCCAGCAGTCCAAGATCAGGGGGCCTTGTGAAAAAACTGTTTTTT.

The J gene is TRBJ2-3, the V gene TRBV2; 9 nucleotides agree with TRBD1. Germline trimming cut 6 bases from V and 2 bases from J; bases unmatched to any gene: 3. This CDR3 region has 14 residues. Per germline, CDR1 SNHLY and CDR2 FYNNEI. In nucleotides, the CDR3 is TGTGCCAGCAGCCGGGACAGGGCCACAGATACGCAGTATTTT. This translates into CASSRDRATDTQYF.

The CDR3 loop reads CASREQGADTQYF. In DNA form, the CDR3 reads TGTGCCAGCAGAGAACAGGGCGCAGATACGCAGTATTTT. The rearrangement links TRBV6-1 to TRBJ2-3, with D possibly TRBD1 on 6 matching bases. Germline CDR1 reads MNHNS; CDR2 reads SASEGT. Between the trimmed V and J ends, which lost 6 bases and 4 bases, there was a span of 11 bases. This CDR3 contains 13 residues.

This rearrangement joins TRBV28 to TRBJ1-1; 7 nucleotides align to TRBD1. J lost 7 bases, V lost 7 bases, and 9 bases had no gene match. The CDR3 length is 13 residues. Looked up from germline, CDR1 is MDHEN and CDR2 is SYDVKM. The CDR3 bases are TGTGCCAGCACGGGACAGTTAAGACGTGAAGCTTTCTTT. Translating gives CASTGQLRREAFF.

The V call is TRBV5-1, the J call TRBJ1-3; D possibly corresponds to TRBD1 (6 bases). Germline V gene data show CDR1 as SGHRS and CDR2 as YFSETQ. The CDR3 runs 14 residues. V was cut by 5 bases and J by 1 base, with 10 bases left in between. CDR3 sequence reads: CASSSQGSGNTIYF. DNA for the CDR3: TGCGCCAGCAGTTCCCAGGGGTCTGGAAACACCATATATTTT.

J is TRBJ1-2 and V is TRBV6-5, with 7 bases aligning to TRBD1. Per germline, CDR1 MNHEY and CDR2 SVGAGI. With 6 bases clipped from V and 5 bases from J, the junction kept 9 bases outside the gene matches. The CDR3 sequence is 14 residues long. CDR3: CASSQGTEEYGYTF. The CDR3 region has the DNA TGTGCCAGCAGCCAAGGGACAGAAGAGTATGGCTACACCTTC.

The rearrangement joins TRBV6-1 to TRBJ1-5, with D possibly being TRBD1 (6 bases). Trimming left V 7 bases short and J 5 bases short, with 15 bases between. The CDR3 extends over 14 amino acids. CDR1 and CDR2 from the germline V gene are MNHNS and SASEGT. The CDR3 region has the DNA TGTGCCAGCAACTTACAGGGAGTCTATCAGCCCCAGCATTTT. Protein: CASNLQGVYQPQHF.

V gene TRBV6-1 combines with J gene TRBJ1-5, with 7 bases aligning to TRBD1. V was clipped by 7 bases and J by 7 bases; unmatched bases: 13. The CDR3 consists of 15 residues. CDR1 and CDR2 (germline): MNHNS, SASEGT. The CDR3 here is CASTITTGKGQPQHF. The CDR3 region has the DNA TGTGCCAGCACCATAACGACAGGGAAGGGACAGCCCCAGCATTTT.

This chain links TRBV5-4 with TRBJ1-2; 9 bases are shared with TRBD1. V lost 4 bases and J lost 4; bases outside the gene matches: 8. There are 15 residues in the CDR3. From germline, CDR1 is SGHNT and CDR2 YYREEE (reference sequence). CDR3 protein: CASSQKQGAGYGYTF. For the CDR3, the DNA is TGTGCCAGCAGCCAGAAACAGGGGGCAGGCTATGGCTACACCTTC.

This clone was seen a few times. The chain joins TRBV5-4 to TRBJ1-4; D is unclear. Germline CDR1 and CDR2: SGHNT and YYREEE (reference sequence). The V end was cut by 4 bases, the J end by 5 bases, with 15 bases between. The CDR3 is 15 residues long. The CDR3 DNA is TGTGCCAGCAGCGCGTCCCGAGGTCGGAATGAAAAACTGTTTTTT. This codes for CASSASRGRNEKLFF. Together with reference TRBV5-4 and TRBJ1-4, the CDR3 gives the full variable domain: ETGVTQSPTHLIKTRGQQVTLRCSSQSGHNTVSWYQQALGQGPQFIFQYYREEENGRGNFPPRFSGLQFPNYSSELNVNALELDDSALYLCASSASRGRNEKLFFGSGTQLSVL.

The rearrangement links TRBV7-2 to TRBJ1-2; weak D call: TRBD1 (5 bases). CDR1 is SGHTA and CDR2 is FQGNSA in the germline V gene. The CDR3 runs 14 residues. Trimming took 4 bases from V and 4 from J, leaving 13 bases between them. DNA for the CDR3: TGTGCCAGCAGCTCCCAGGGACTGATCTATGGCTACACCTTC. This encodes CASSSQGLIYGYTF.

This chain connects TRBV5-6 to TRBJ1-2; 7 nucleotides align to TRBD1. Looked up from germline, CDR1 is SGHDT and CDR2 is YYEEEE. After removal of 3 bases from V and 2 bases from J, the junction contained 13 bases not matched to a gene. This CDR3 spans 17 amino acids. This CDR3 is CASSWDGTAGANYGYTF. The CDR3 coding sequence is TGTGCCAGCAGCTGGGACGGGACAGCCGGGGCCAACTATGGCTACACCTTC.

This chain links TRBV18 with TRBJ2-7; no reliable D call. V lost 2 bases and J lost 7, with 12 bases in between. The CDR3 loop spans 13 amino acids. Germline-derived CDR1 and CDR2 are KGHSH and LQKENI. This CDR3 is CASSPAQADEQYF. CDR3 nucleotide sequence: TGTGCCAGCTCACCAGCCCAGGCTGATGAGCAGTACTTC.

The chain is built from TRBV5-4 and TRBJ2-2; no clear D gene. The V and J ends lost 3 bases and 7 bases respectively, with 13 bases between them. Germline CDR1 SGHNT, CDR2 YYREEE (reference sequence). The CDR3 spans 14 residues. The CDR3 DNA reads as TGTGCCAGCAGCTCTACCGATTCGGGCGGGGAGCTGTTTTTT. Protein: CASSSTDSGGELFF.

V and J are TRBV2 and TRBJ1-5, with a tentative D call TRBD1 (5 bases). The germline V gene encodes CDR1 SNHLY and CDR2 FYNNEI. V dropped 7 bases and J dropped 0 bases, with 13 bases sitting between them. This CDR3 has 15 residues. CDR3 DNA: TGTGCCAGCATTGCAGGGTTTAATAGCAATCAGCCCCAGCATTTT. Residues: CASIAGFNSNQPQHF.

The CDR3 DNA reads TGTGCCACCAGCAGACCTGACAGGGGCAGGGGGTATGGCTACACCTTC. Translated: CATSRPDRGRGYGYTF. The chain has TRBV15 and TRBJ1-2; 8 nucleotides line up with TRBD1. CDR3 length: 16 residues. Germline V CDR1 and CDR2: LNHNV, YYDKDF (reference sequence). After removal of 2 bases from V and 5 bases from J, the junction contained 10 bases not matched to a gene.

This chain joins TRBV7-9 and TRBJ2-1; 9 bases fit TRBD1. Trimming cost V 5 bases and J 6 bases; bases outside gene matches: 2. The CDR3 spans 13 residues. In germline, CDR1 is SEHNR, CDR2 FQNEAQ (reference sequence). CDR3: CASSKTGGNEQFF. The CDR3, as DNA: TGTGCCAGCAGCAAGACAGGGGGCAATGAGCAGTTCTTC.

The chain uses TRBV28 and TRBJ1-5, with D hard to call. Germline V CDR1 and CDR2: MDHEN, SYDVKM. CDR3 length: 16 residues. Trimming took off 2 bases at V and 6 bases at J, with 17 bases between the two ends. The DNA for the CDR3 is TGTGCCAGCAGTTTAAAGCGCCTCGGAGGTAGTCAGCCCCAGCATTTT. It yields the protein CASSLKRLGGSQPQHF.